This T cell receptor (beta chain) was sequenced in a study of blood T cell repertoires in COVID-19. This clone appeared a few times. The repertoire was sequenced with immunoSEQ multiplex PCR; TCRdb's copy has only in-frame clones and lacks some. This table has 250,000 to 300,000 clones, 88% appearing once. Specimen: peripheral blood. This TCR was recovered from a woman aged 70 to 79 with COVID-19, enrolled during active disease.

For the CDR3, the DNA is TGTGCCAGTTTTACCGGGACAGGGGTTTATGGCTACACCTTC. It is translated as CASFTGTGVYGYTF. The chain carries TRBV2 and TRBJ1-2; 10 nucleotides line up with TRBD1. Germline values: CDR1 SNHLY, CDR2 FYNNEI. This CDR3 has 14 amino acids. Trimming removed 9 bases from V and 5 bases from J; junction bases left unmatched: 9. The full variable domain, in which reference TRBV2 and TRBJ1-2 provide the parts outside the CDR3, is EPEVTQTPSHQVTQMGQEVILRCVPISNHLYFYWYRQILGQKVEFLVSFYNNEISEKSEIFDDQFSVERPDGSNFTLKIRSTKLEDSAMYFCASFTGTGVYGYTFGSGTRLTVV.